This passage covers 16 T cell receptor beta chains from one sample sequenced in a study of shared clonotypes between healthy human individuals. Measured with immunoSEQ multiplex PCR; TCRdb has only the in-frame clones, and not every one. The table records over 1.5 million clones, 95% to 99% of them present only once. The specimen was naive CD4+ T cells sorted from blood. Subset indicated: CD45RA+ positively selected. These receptors were taken from a man under 40 in good health.

This clone appeared a single time. The chain joins TRBV5-1 to TRBJ2-5, with D perhaps matching TRBD1 (5 bases). The CDR3 runs to 14 residues. The germline CDR1 and CDR2 sequences are SGHRS and YFSETQ. V gave up 2 bases and J gave up 5 bases, with 13 bases separating them. CDR3 sequence reads: CASSFQGRGETQYF. CDR3 DNA: TGCGCCAGCAGCTTCCAGGGAAGGGGTGAGACCCAGTACTTC. The variable domain in full, completed from reference TRBV5-1 and TRBJ2-5, reads KAGVTQTPRYLIKTRGQQVTLSCSPISGHRSVSWYQQTPGQGLQFLFEYFSETQRNKGNFPGRFSGRQFSNSRSEMNVSTLELGDSALYLCASSFQGRGETQYFGPGTRLLVL.

The chain joins TRBV7-2 to TRBJ2-1; possibly TRBD1 for D (6 bases). The germline V and J ends were trimmed by 0 bases and 15 bases, with 15 bases remaining between them. This CDR3 has 13 amino acids. The germline V gene has CDR1 SGHTA and CDR2 FQGNSA. CDR3 nucleotides: TGTGCCAGCAGCTTAGCGTCCAGGGGTTTGGGGTTCTTC. Protein sequence: CASSLASRGLGFF. Drawing the rest from reference TRBV7-2 and TRBJ2-1, the complete variable domain is GAGVSQSPSNKVTEKGKDVELRCDPISGHTALYWYRQSLGQGLEFLIYFQGNSAPDKSGLPSDRFSAERTGGSVSTLTIQRTQQEDSAVYLCASSLASRGLGFFGPGTRLTVL.

The chain uses TRBV10-2 and TRBJ1-5, with unresolved D. V shed 0 bases and J shed 0 bases, with 3 bases lying between them. Germline CDR1 and CDR2: WSHSY and SAAADI. This CDR3 has 14 residues. CDR3 nucleotides: TGCGCCAGCAGTGAGTCACTTAGCAATCAGCCCCAGCATTTT. Translated, it gives CASSESLSNQPQHF.

CDR3 sequence: CASSPASGGANVLTF. In nucleotides, the CDR3 is TGTGCCAGCAGCCCCGCATCAGGAGGGGCCAACGTCCTGACTTTC. The V call is TRBV7-2, the J call TRBJ2-6; D unresolved. CDR1 SGHTA and CDR2 FQGNSA come from the germline V gene. The V end lost 5 bases, the J end lost 4 bases, and 12 bases lay between the germline ends. The CDR3 is 15 residues long.

J is TRBJ1-5 and V is TRBV28; 7 nucleotides align to TRBD1. This CDR3 region has 16 residues. Unmatched junction bases numbered 6, after V lost 2 bases and J lost 2 bases. Germline values: CDR1 MDHEN, CDR2 SYDVKM. The DNA of the CDR3 is TGTGCCAGCAGTTTAAACAGGGGTGATGGCAATCAGCCCCAGCATTTT. Its translation: CASSLNRGDGNQPQHF.

A remark on this clone: This sample includes further DNA sequences coding for the same CDR3. The chain uses TRBV5-5 and TRBJ2-1; possibly TRBD2 for D (6 bases). V was pared by 0 bases and J by 9 bases, with 10 bases between. This CDR3 has 13 amino acids. The germline V gene encodes CDR1 SGHKS and CDR2 YYEKEE (reference sequence). The CDR3 loop reads CASSLGQGGEQFF. The CDR3, as DNA: TGTGCCAGCAGCTTGGGGCAGGGAGGTGAGCAGTTCTTC.

J is TRBJ2-3 and V is TRBV28; possibly TRBD2 for D (5 bases). V lost 3 bases, J lost 5 bases, and 6 bases lay in between. This CDR3 has 12 amino acids. Germline V gene lookup returns CDR1 MDHEN and CDR2 SYDVKM. CDR3 DNA sequence: TGTGCCAGCAGTTTGCGGGTAGATACGCAGTATTTT. It encodes CASSLRVDTQYF.

The chain employs TRBV7-2 and TRBJ2-7, with D maybe TRBD1 (5 bases). The CDR3 has 14 residues. Per germline, CDR1 SGHTA and CDR2 FQGNSA. V lost 1 base to trimming and J lost 6 bases, with 13 bases between them. The CDR3 spells CASSLDGRALEQYF. DNA of the CDR3: TGTGCCAGCAGCTTAGACGGCAGGGCTCTCGAGCAGTACTTC.

The rearrangement joins TRBV6-5 to TRBJ2-7, with TRBD2 matching 12 bases. CDR1 is MNHEY, CDR2 SVGAGI, per germline. Trimming cost V 7 bases and J 6 bases; bases outside gene matches: 7. The CDR3 sequence is 14 residues long. CDR3 bases: TGTGCCAGCATTCCGCTAGCGGGAGGGGGCGAGCAGTACTTC. Amino acid sequence: CASIPLAGGGEQYF.

A remark on this clone: The same CDR3 is also encoded by other DNA sequences in this sample. The V call is TRBV28, the J call TRBJ2-2; D not certain. The V end lost 4 bases, the J end lost 0 bases, and 6 bases lay between the germline ends. Germline CDR1 MDHEN, CDR2 SYDVKM. The length of the CDR3 is 14 residues. In DNA, the CDR3 is TGTGCCAGCAGTTATTCTACGAACACCGGGGAGCTGTTTTTT. This sequence encodes CASSYSTNTGELFF.

As regards this clone: The identical CDR3 is also encoded by other nucleotide sequences in the sample. The chain joins TRBV28 to TRBJ1-1, with D tentatively TRBD1 (5 bases). V lost 2 bases and J lost 0, with 7 bases in between. Germline loops: CDR1 MDHEN, CDR2 SYDVKM. The CDR3 runs 14 residues. CDR3 region: CASSLGTMNTEAFF. CDR3 nucleotide sequence: TGTGCCAGCAGTTTAGGGACCATGAACACTGAAGCTTTCTTT.

V and J are TRBV5-1 and TRBJ2-5; TRBD2 agrees at 8 bases. The V gene's germline CDR1 is SGHRS and CDR2 YFSETQ. The CDR3 has 15 amino acids. Trimming took 4 bases from V and 0 from J; bases not matched to a gene: 5. The CDR3 sequence is CASSQLAGNQETQYF. The CDR3 DNA reads as TGCGCCAGCAGCCAATTAGCGGGAAACCAAGAGACCCAGTACTTC.

The rearrangement links TRBV5-1 to TRBJ1-2; D is unclear. This CDR3 comprises 13 residues. Germline CDR1 reads SGHRS; CDR2 reads YFSETQ. The V and J ends lost 4 bases and 7 bases respectively, with 14 bases between them. CDR3 sequence (DNA): TGCGCCAGCAGCACAGACCCGCAGTTTGGCTACACCTTC. Its protein product is CASSTDPQFGYTF.

The V call is TRBV19, the J call TRBJ2-2, with D perhaps matching TRBD1 (6 bases). The CDR3 spans 13 residues. Germline CDR1 and CDR2: LNHDA and SQIVND (reference sequence). V lost 4 bases and J lost 4, with 7 bases in between. CDR3 DNA: TGTGCCAGTAGTAACAGGGTCACCGGGGAGCTGTTTTTT. Translated: CASSNRVTGELFF.

V and J are TRBV5-5 and TRBJ1-3; D may be TRBD1 (5 bases). CDR1 and CDR2 from the germline V gene are SGHKS and YYEKEE (reference sequence). This CDR3 has 14 amino acids. Trimming shortened V by 0 bases and J by 8 bases, and 12 bases separated the two germline ends. The CDR3 protein is CASSLVLGRDTIYF. CDR3 bases: TGTGCCAGCAGCTTGGTATTGGGGCGAGACACCATATATTTT.

The chain joins TRBV18 to TRBJ2-1; TRBD2 matches at 8 bases. The V segment lost 0 bases and the J segment 4 bases; nucleotides outside the gene matches: 8. This CDR3 spans 17 amino acids. Germline lookup yields CDR1 KGHSH and CDR2 LQKENI. The CDR3 protein is CASSPPRGRHFYNEQFF. The CDR3 region has the DNA TGTGCCAGCTCACCACCTCGCGGGAGGCATTTTTACAATGAGCAGTTCTTC.